What follows is one TCR beta chain and its context. Antigen: not known. These data originate in a study of a mutant IDH1 vaccine in newly diagnosed glioma. Study summary: Initiation of the vaccine course occurred 4-6 weeks after radiotherapy alone, or alongside temozolomide cycles.

Described time point: week 47, end of study. Each dose delivered 300 ug of mutant IDH1 20-mer peptide subcutaneously with imiquimod. Only in-frame clones appear in the TCRdb table, and some are missing; sequencing was by immunoSEQ multiplex PCR. The profile shows tens of thousands of clones, 65% of them singletons. Findings of the study overall: Pseudoprogression seemed unlinked to shifts in top peripheral T cell clonotypes.

This receptor was identified in a man in his forties with glioma. Some clones in this sample may be carry-over from other donors' samples. The sample here was peripheral blood mononuclear cells (PBMCs), taken from a glioma patient whose treatment included an IDH1 peptide vaccine.

The CDR3 region is CAISGGAGDQPQHF. Written as DNA, the CDR3 is TGTGCCATCAGTGGGGGGGCAGGGGATCAGCCCCAGCATTTT. The chain is built from TRBV10-3 and TRBJ1-5, with a possible D match to TRBD1 (6 bases). Trimming left V 4 bases short and J 5 bases short, with 12 bases between. CDR1 is ENHRY, CDR2 SYGVKD, per germline. The CDR3 is 14 residues long.